The source of this T cell receptor (beta chain) is a study of OX40 agonist ivuxolimab in advanced cancers. Overall study: Those treated in dose escalation had hepatocellular carcinoma, melanoma, renal cell cancer or head and neck cancer. Findings and limits, study-wide: Average numbers of expanded clones were greater in CD8+ T cells than in CD4+.

The CDR3 runs to 15 residues. Germline V gene sequence: CDR1 MGHRA, CDR2 YSYEKL. The V end lost 4 bases, the J end lost 5 bases, and 17 bases lay between the germline ends. Profiling relied on immunoSEQ multiplex PCR, and the TCRdb table lists in-frame clones only, not all of them. Of around 34,000 clones listed, roughly nine tenths are singletons. As concerns this clone: As yet, its antigen is unknown.

Here the sequenced sample was CD4+ or CD8+ T cells sorted from blood, taken in a trial of the OX40 agonist ivuxolimab. The chain employs TRBV4-1 and TRBJ1-2; D remains ambiguous. The TCR originated in an adult with an advanced solid tumor such as melanoma, head and neck, liver or kidney cancer. Here the CDR3 DNA reads TGCGCCAGCAGCCTCGGCGGGGTCGAACTTTATGGCTACACCTTC. Translation: CASSLGGVELYGYTF.